Listed below are T cell receptor beta chains from one sample, sequenced in a study of T cells in Graves' hyperthyroidism and ophthalmopathy. TCRdb used MiXCR to reprocess the multiplex PCR reads, holding one entry per CDR3 protein. In the table there are roughly 570,000 distinct CDR3 sequences, just over 45% of which are singletons. Sequenced material: peripheral blood or thyroid tissue (not recorded which). The receptors shown here come from a woman between 18 and 29 years old with Graves' hyperthyroidism. Each CDR3 is given without its conserved first and last residue. D genes are given only for firm matches.

v_gene,d_gene,len,j_gene,CDR3aa
TRBV30,NA,13,TRBJ2-5,AWSRGGNLKETQY
TRBV12-3/TRBV12-4,TRBD1,13,TRBJ1-5,ASRQGQGLNQPQH
TRBV6-1,NA,12,TRBJ1-1,ASSEKGGLTEAF
TRBV4-2,NA,12,TRBJ2-5,ASSRGEPQETQY
TRBV19,NA,12,TRBJ1-1,ASSMGPGNTEAF
TRBV19,NA,11,TRBJ1-1,ASTGPMDTEAF
TRBV7-2,NA,14,TRBJ2-2,ASSLMIHLNTGELF
TRBV12-3/TRBV12-4,NA,12,TRBJ1-2,ASSRAGVDYGYT
TRBV20-1,NA,11,TRBJ1-4,SAWRQGNEKLF
TRBV7-8,TRBD2,13,TRBJ2-5,ASRYKRGGEETQY
TRBV20-1,NA,10,TRBJ1-2,SARDWEVGYT
TRBV20-1,NA,15,TRBJ1-2,SASLTGWRAETYGYT
TRBV14,NA,13,TRBJ1-3,ASSEVPRPGNTIY
TRBV13,TRBD1,13,TRBJ2-7,ASSPGQTGVFEQY
TRBV10-3,TRBD1,12,TRBJ2-7,AISRKDRGYEQY
TRBV24-1,TRBD1,12,TRBJ1-2,ATSTGTEVYGYT
TRBV4-3,TRBD1,13,TRBJ2-7,ASSQGRDRAYEQY
TRBV4-1,NA,15,TRBJ1-1,ASSHPLGGSMNTEAF
TRBV7-9,NA,14,TRBJ2-7,ASSLARGGNTYEQY
TRBV7-6,TRBD1,10,TRBJ2-7,ASSPTGSEQY
TRBV24-1,TRBD1,16,TRBJ1-5,ATSDRGQGMISNQPQH
TRBV6-5,NA,12,TRBJ2-7,ASSSRTISYEQY
TRBV7-6,NA,12,TRBJ2-2,ASSLVDNTGELF
TRBV5-1,NA,14,TRBJ1-3,ASSPSSTARGNTIY
TRBV4-1,NA,14,TRBJ2-7,ASSHSMTDSFYEQY
TRBV7-9,NA,12,TRBJ2-5,ASSRPARQETQY
TRBV24-1,TRBD2,13,TRBJ2-7,ARDRSGVTSYEQY
TRBV12-3/TRBV12-4,NA,11,TRBJ1-1,ASSANLNTEAF
TRBV25-1,TRBD2,14,TRBJ2-3,ASSEYSGRVPDTQY
TRBV12-3/TRBV12-4,NA,8,TRBJ1-1,ASSPGTSF
TRBV7-3,NA,14,TRBJ2-2,ASSFTGGANTGELF
TRBV9,NA,12,NA,ASSVEGQGTEQF
TRBV12-3/TRBV12-4,NA,14,TRBJ1-5,ASGSARGGWNQPQH
TRBV4-2,TRBD1,12,TRBJ1-1,ASNPRTGATEAF
TRBV20-1,TRBD2,13,TRBJ2-2,SASSSGRGTGELF
TRBV7-6,TRBD1,14,TRBJ1-2,ASSLGTGVTNYGYT
TRBV24-1,NA,11,TRBJ2-1,ATSATVRTGQF
TRBV14,NA,17,TRBJ1-3,ASSQESAAYSSSGSTIY
TRBV20-1,NA,12,TRBJ1-5,SAQRGIQNQPQH
TRBV5-4,TRBD2,14,TRBJ2-2,ASSWGLAGEAGELF
TRBV6-2/TRBV6-3,NA,12,TRBJ2-7,ASSQTGPGYEQY
TRBV25-1,NA,12,TRBJ1-1,ASSEGPLNTEAF
TRBV6-5,NA,14,TRBJ1-6,ASSLAGSSYNSPLH
TRBV7-8,NA,7,TRBJ2-7,ASSLGRG
TRBV29-1,NA,11,TRBJ2-7,SVPGLPFYEQY
TRBV6-4,NA,19,TRBJ1-1,ASSARDPVPRSRAENTEAF
TRBV7-2,TRBD2,15,TRBJ2-5,ASSLVGTSGSSETQY
TRBV24-1,NA,11,TRBJ1-5,ARTRDSNQPQH
TRBV6-5,NA,11,TRBJ2-2,ASSYSGTGELF
TRBV6-1,NA,13,TRBJ1-1,ASSERPGVNSEAF
TRBV7-9,NA,12,TRBJ2-7,ASSPTGIEYEQY
TRBV5-1,TRBD1,13,TRBJ2-2,ASSETGENTGELF
TRBV12-3/TRBV12-4,NA,13,TRBJ2-5,ASAEVHGPFETQY
TRBV29-1,TRBD2,14,TRBJ2-7,SVHRGLAGVNYEQY